This T cell receptor (beta chain) was documented in a study of shared clonotypes between healthy human individuals (dated by TCRdb to 2019 to 2021). With regard to the full study: A few men and two women, aged 18 to 49 years, made up the cohort. The study deeply sequenced blood TCR repertoires of five healthy adults to estimate repertoire size and the extent of clonotype sharing between individuals. Per donor, three plates each were used for CD4 naive and CD4 memory, two for CD8 naive, and one for CD8 memory. Between about 0.94 and 8.9 billion PBMCs per donor were obtained by leukapheresis. To increase sequencing depth and limit assay-specific biases, TCR repertoire library preparation and sequencing were carried out by different laboratories using diverse techniques.

General study outcomes and caveats: Clonotypes shared by all four sorted-subset donors showed higher generation probabilities than non-shared clonotypes. About 5% of naive CD4, around 3.5% of naive CD8, 2.3% of memory CD4, and approximately 0.4% of memory CD8 clonotypes were shared across several donors. Rarefaction of sorted-subset datasets indicated incomplete sequencing despite the large sequencing depth. Pairwise subsampling indicated that sequencing depth was expected to affect the degree of clonotype sharing among donors. Because the study included a small number of donors, the genetic and exposure-history diversity represented was limited. Only blood was sampled, and tissue TCR repertoires likely differ from those in blood. Naive subsets generally had larger estimated clonotype richness than memory subsets.

Trimming leaves V shorter by 0 bases and J shorter by 8 bases, with the junction holding 9 bases beyond the gene matches. The CDR3 numbers 16 residues from cysteine through phenylalanine. The retained sequence is limited to the CDR3, 48 bases, with the frame set at the first base. As encoded in the germline V gene, CDR1 is SGDLS while CDR2 is YYNGEE. Healthy HIV-negative adults with no recently reported acute infections or vaccinations were included as donors. Every donor was a Caucasian adult residing in Nashville, Tennessee, USA. CD4+ T cells were enriched by magnetic negative selection, after which naive cells were positively selected on CD45RA and the negative fraction was taken as the memory subset. Blood was obtained by leukapheresis, after which PBMCs were separated by Ficoll-Histopaque density gradient centrifugation and cryopreserved in liquid nitrogen vapor phase. Analytical flow cytometry was used to check the purity and quantity of each magnetically sorted T cell population. Genomic DNA was isolated from every sorted fraction and measured by UV absorbance on a Nanodrop 2000c.

Of note for this clone: Its antigen is still unknown. No base quality values were provided; no much bigger clone lies one nucleotide off.

TCR CDR3 regions were amplified from genomic DNA by multiplex PCR using the deep immunoSEQ assay. For each cell subset, the extracted genomic DNA was distributed evenly across all wells of several immunoSEQ 96-well plates, and each plate served as one replicate. For sorted subsets, 200 ng of genomic DNA, equivalent to tens of thousands of T cell genomes, went into each replicate PCR. The purified libraries were quantified using a Qubit 3.0 fluorometer, sized with a Bioanalyzer 2100, and then quantified again using the KAPA Library Quantification kit. Every immunoSEQ 96-well plate was sequenced on a separate single-read 150-cycle Illumina NextSeq 550 flow cell. Turning to the authors' computational methods: Because the immunoSEQ output included only junctional sequences and no quality scores, the filtering could not be the same as the filtering used for full-length reads. Sequences were annotated with PyIR, a Python wrapper for IgBLAST v1.9, using IMGT germline references to assign V/J genes and CDR3. Reads were filtered out if the reads had weak V/J assignments (E-value above 1e-6), no CDR3, stop codons, out-of-frame junctions, or ambiguous translated residues. A V3J clonotype was defined by an identical inferred V gene, J gene, and CDR3 amino acid sequence. Percentage overlap between repertoires was calculated by dividing the number of shared unique clonotypes by the size of the smaller repertoire. Three approaches were used to assess repertoire richness: RTK rarefaction, the Chao1 estimator, and Recon v2.1 estimates of unobserved clonotypes. For all TCRbeta clonotypes obtained by the gDNA method from several donors, generation probabilities were computed with OLGA. The source is immuneACCESS, and TCRdb retained only in-frame sequences with V and J called. Part of the clones is not carried over; for the studies checked, unresolved V genes explain less than half of this, and the remainder is unexplained. D and trimming come from the DNA, and the V and J calls and clone size come from that table. Within this sample are roughly 2.6 million clones, with around 90% of them counted one time only. The biggest ten clones account for roughly 0.13% of the sample.

The receptor was derived from a man younger than 35 in good health. Sequencing was performed on naive CD4+ T cells sorted from blood. This sample's cell subset or site label indicates: CD45RA+ positively selected. The rearrangement joined TRBV9 to TRBJ2-3, and TRBD2 matches 10 of the central bases. CDR3 loop: CASSVELAGLIGTQYF. DNA sequence: TGTGCCAGCAGCGTAGAACTAGCGGGGCTCATCGGTACGCAGTATTTT.